This T cell receptor beta chain came from a study of T cells in women clearing cervical HPV infection. In the study overall: Donors had HPV16-related CIN3 or worse; 2 had invasive cancer.

Study results and limitations: TRBV6-7 abundance was lower in cases than controls (about 0.099% versus 0.16%). Associations may precede or follow infection; HPV-specific or memory T cells were not isolated.

All participants had a single incident cervical HPV16 infection, and prevalent HPV16 infections were excluded. TCRdb's copy holds only in-frame clones and misses some; the assay was immunoSEQ multiplex PCR. The sample's table shows roughly 30,000 clones. As concerns this clone: Its antigen is unknown. At one boundary the junction diverges from the germline segment, which might be a read error. With the read ending 3 residues before the CDR3 end, the germline J gene is used to fill in that end.

The V gene's germline CDR1 is LGHNA and CDR2 YNFKEQ. This CDR3 is 13 amino acids long. The sample taken for sequencing was blood buffy coat. This receptor was identified in a woman between 18 and 75 years old with a cervical HPV16 infection that either progressed to CIN3+ or cleared (not recorded which). This chain links TRBV4-2 with TRBJ1-2; tentatively, D is TRBD1 (5 bases). The CDR3 here is CASSHGGEYGYTF. Partial CDR3 DNA: TGCGCCAGCAGCCACGGGGGAGAGTATGGC.